Listed below are T cell receptor beta chains from one sample, sequenced in a study of Graves' ophthalmopathy and Graves' hyperthyroidism. MiXCR, run by TCRdb on the multiplex PCR reads, gives a single entry per CDR3 protein. The sample lists hundreds of thousands of distinct CDR3 sequences, under 15% occurring once. The sequencing sample was made of blood. The receptors derive from a woman aged 25-40 years with Graves' ophthalmopathy. Each CDR3 is given with its conserved first and last residue. Each record gives: clone size, V gene, J gene, D gene, CDR3 DNA, CDR3 protein. The D gene is left open where the match is weak. For some rows the clone size is stated as once, few or many, or as a class when expanded; others skip it.

NA,TRBV30,TRBJ2-7,NA,TGTGCCTGGAGTCCAAGTTCCTACGAGCAGTACTTC,CAWSPSSYEQYF
NA,TRBV7-3,TRBJ1-6,TRBD1,TGTGCCAGCAGCTTTACAGGGGCAGGTTCACCCCTCCACTTT,CASSFTGAGSPLHF
many,TRBV30,TRBJ2-7,NA,TGTGCCTGTCGGGGAGGCCCCTACTACGAGCAGTACTTC,CACRGGPYYEQYF
many,TRBV20-1,TRBJ2-7,TRBD2,TGCAGTGCTAGTGCGCCTAGCGGGAGTTACGAGCAGTACTTC,CSASAPSGSYEQYF
many,TRBV10-3,TRBJ2-7,NA,TGTGCCATCAGTGGAGGGTGGGCAAGCTCCTACGAGCAGTACTTC,CAISGGWASSYEQYF
many,TRBV6-2/TRBV6-3,TRBJ2-2,NA,TGTGCCAGCAGTTACGGGCAGGGAAGGCTGTTTTTT,CASSYGQGRLFF
few,TRBV28,TRBJ1-6,TRBD1,TGTGCCAGCAGTTTTGATATAGGGGGCGGACCCCTCCACTTT,CASSFDIGGGPLHF
many,TRBV5-1,TRBJ1-6,TRBD1,TGCGCCAGCAGCGGGGGACAGCCCCAAGGCTCACCCCTCCACTTT,CASSGGQPQGSPLHF
many,TRBV12-3/TRBV12-4,TRBJ2-2,NA,TGTGCCAGCACCCTAGGGCGGGGAAGGGGCGGGGAGCTGTTTTTT,CASTLGRGRGGELFF
many,TRBV5-1,TRBJ1-2,TRBD1,TGCGCCAGCAGCTCACATGGACAGGGGGCGAATGGCTGCACCTTC,CASSSHGQGANGCTF
once,TRBV6-2/TRBV6-3,TRBJ2-7,NA,TGTGCCAGCAGTTACCCCAGGGGGACTTACGAGCAGTACTTC,CASSYPRGTYEQYF
many,TRBV20-1,TRBJ2-4,NA,TGCAGTGCTAGAGATCCCGCGGGACTAGCCAAAAACATTCAGTACTTC,CSARDPAGLAKNIQYF
many,TRBV28,TRBJ1-2,NA,TGTGCCAGCAGTTTTAACACAGGACTCCCTTATGGCTACACCTTC,CASSFNTGLPYGYTF
many,TRBV6-1,TRBJ1-1,NA,TGTGCCAGCAGTGATGGGGGGCGCGGGGCGAACACTGAAGCTTTCTTT,CASSDGGRGANTEAFF
many,TRBV12-5,TRBJ1-1,NA,TGTGCTAGTGGCCGAAGCAGGAACACTGAAGCTTTCTTT,CASGRSRNTEAFF
many,TRBV2,TRBJ1-2,NA,TGTGCCAGCAGTGCGCAGAGTAACTATGGCTACACCTTC,CASSAQSNYGYTF